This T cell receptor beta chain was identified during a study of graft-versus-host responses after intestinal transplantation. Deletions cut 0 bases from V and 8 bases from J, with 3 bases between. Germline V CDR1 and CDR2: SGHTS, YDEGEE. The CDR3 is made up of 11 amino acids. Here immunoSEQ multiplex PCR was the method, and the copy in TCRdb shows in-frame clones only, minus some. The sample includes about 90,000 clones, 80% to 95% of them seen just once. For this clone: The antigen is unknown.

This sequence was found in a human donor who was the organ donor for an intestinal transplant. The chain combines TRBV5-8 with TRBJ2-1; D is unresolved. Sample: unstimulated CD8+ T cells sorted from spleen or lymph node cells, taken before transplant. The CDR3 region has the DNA TGTGCCAGCAGCTTGGCCGATGAGCAGTTCTTC. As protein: CASSLADEQFF.